The 28 T cell receptor beta chains listed next were all sequenced from one sample in a study of identical twins. In TCRdb, the 5' RACE reads were re-called with MiXCR into one record per CDR3 protein. The sample records 1.5 million to 2 million distinct CDR3 sequences, under 35% being singletons. Sequencing input: cord blood. The receptors derive from a newborn girl in good health.

This rearrangement joins TRBV6-6 to TRBJ1-2, with 7 positions matching TRBD1. This CDR3 contains 12 residues. V lost 6 bases to trimming and J lost 6 bases; unmatched junction nucleotides: 4. Looked up from germline, CDR1 is MNHNY and CDR2 is SVGAGI (reference sequence). DNA for the CDR3: TGTGCCAGCAGACAGGGGAGGAATGGCTACACCTTC. This sequence encodes CASRQGRNGYTF.

This clonotype was detected only a few times. The chain links TRBV20-1 to TRBJ1-2; weak D call: TRBD1 (6 bases). The V end lost 1 base, the J end lost 4 bases, and 13 bases lay between the germline ends. Germline CDR1 is DFQATT and CDR2 is SNEGSKA (reference sequence). The length of the CDR3 is 14 residues. CDR3: CSARAPGHIYGYTF. The CDR3 DNA is TGCAGTGCTAGAGCCCCGGGACACATCTATGGCTACACCTTC.

The chain links TRBV4-1 to TRBJ1-1; D gene ambiguous. There are 14 residues in the CDR3. Germline-derived CDR1 and CDR2 are MGHRA and YSYEKL. Trimming removed 0 bases from V and 8 bases from J, with 13 bases in between. CDR3 nucleotide sequence: TGCGCCAGCAGCCAAGATCGGGCGGTCCTGGAAGCTTTCTTT. This translates into CASSQDRAVLEAFF.

The table lists this clonotype with a few counts. The chain carries TRBV10-3 and TRBJ2-7, with D hard to call. The germline CDR1 and CDR2 sequences are ENHRY and SYGVKD. Trimming stripped 3 bases from V and 0 bases from J, with 3 bases between. The CDR3 has 12 residues. CDR3 sequence: CAISENSYEQYF. In nucleotides, the CDR3 is TGTGCCATCAGTGAAAACTCCTACGAGCAGTACTTC.

This clonotype was observed a few times. The chain uses TRBV3-1 and TRBJ2-2; TRBD2 matches at 9 bases. With 4 bases clipped from V and 5 bases from J, the junction kept 11 bases outside the gene matches. Per the germline V gene, CDR1 is LGHDT and CDR2 is YNNKEL (reference sequence). This CDR3 comprises 17 residues. The CDR3, as DNA: TGTGCCAGCAGCCCCCACCGCGGACTAGCGATTACCGGGGAGCTGTTTTTT. It codes for CASSPHRGLAITGELFF.

The chain combines TRBV12-3 or TRBV12-4 with TRBJ1-5; no firm D call. The CDR3 is made up of 12 amino acids. Trimming removed 10 bases at V and 0 bases at J, with 7 bases between. The chain's CDR3 is CAMGNSNQPQHF. Written as DNA, the CDR3 is TGTGCCATGGGAAATAGCAATCAGCCCCAGCATTTT.

This chain connects TRBV5-6 to TRBJ2-5, with 7 bases lining up with TRBD1. The J call may be incorrect, as the DNA end agrees better with TRBJ2-7. The CDR3 contains 17 residues. CDR1 SGHDT and CDR2 YYEEEE come from the germline V gene. The CDR3 region has the DNA TGTGCCAGCAGCTTAGAAGGGGGCGTAGCCCACCTCTACGAGCAGTACTTC. It encodes CASSLEGGVAHLYEQYF.

This clonotype was picked up a small number of times. CDR3 region: CSARKGAYNEQFF. In DNA, the CDR3 is TGCAGTGCGAGGAAGGGGGCCTACAATGAGCAGTTCTTC. The chain couples TRBV20-1 to TRBJ2-1; possible D gene TRBD1, 6 bases. Per germline, CDR1 DFQATT and CDR2 SNEGSKA (reference sequence). V dropped 6 bases and J dropped 2 bases, with 11 bases sitting between them. This CDR3 has 13 residues.

CDR3 bases: TGCAGTGCTCCTTCTTATATTAGCTCAGATACGCAGTATTTT. This gives the protein CSAPSYISSDTQYF. The chain is built from TRBV20-1 and TRBJ2-3; D not certain. Germline-derived CDR1 and CDR2 are DFQATT and SNEGSKA (reference sequence). The V end lost 5 bases, the J end lost 4 bases, and 16 bases lay between the germline ends. The CDR3 has 14 residues.

The chain uses TRBV11-2 and TRBJ2-1; 8 bases align to TRBD2. The J call may be mistaken, given a closer DNA end match to TRBJ2-7. Germline CDR1 is SGHAT and CDR2 is FQNNGV. This CDR3 region has 17 residues. CDR3 in amino acids: CASSPRWSGSSYNEQYF. The CDR3 nucleotides are TGTGCCAGCAGCCCAAGGTGGAGCGGGAGCTCCTACAATGAGCAGTACTTC.

The J gene is TRBJ2-7, the V gene TRBV10-3; 10 bases line up with TRBD1. This CDR3 region has 14 residues. Germline lookup yields CDR1 ENHRY and CDR2 SYGVKD. This CDR3 is CANPTGTGDYEQYF. The CDR3 DNA reads as TGTGCGAATCCCACCGGGACAGGGGACTACGAGCAGTACTTC.

This sequence joins TRBV20-1 and TRBJ2-3; no clear D. V was shortened by 4 bases and J by 0 bases, with 14 bases between the two germline ends. Looked up from germline, CDR1 is DFQATT and CDR2 is SNEGSKA (reference sequence). This CDR3 contains 15 residues. CDR3 region: CSATILRSSTDTQYF. CDR3 bases: TGCAGTGCTACCATCTTGCGGTCTAGCACAGATACGCAGTATTTT.

The gene calls are TRBV9 and TRBJ2-3; D unclear. CDR3 length: 15 amino acids. Germline CDR1 is SGDLS and CDR2 is YYNGEE. Trimming pared 0 bases from V and 0 bases from J, leaving 8 bases between. CDR3 residues: CASSVAPISTDTQYF. The CDR3 DNA reads TGTGCCAGCAGCGTAGCCCCGATTAGCACAGATACGCAGTATTTT.

This chain links TRBV5-1 with TRBJ2-1; D uncertain. Germline CDR1 and CDR2: SGHRS and YFSETQ. V shed 5 bases and J shed 5 bases, with 14 bases lying between them. The CDR3 is 14 residues long. This chain's CDR3 is CASRPGPSDNEQFF. CDR3 coding DNA: TGCGCCAGCAGACCCGGGCCGTCAGACAATGAGCAGTTCTTC.

In its sample, this clonotype was seen once. The chain is built from TRBV20-1 and TRBJ1-1, with 11 positions matching TRBD1. CDR1 and CDR2 from the germline V gene are DFQATT and SNEGSKA (reference sequence). CDR3 length: 15 residues. The junction had 6 bases not matched to a gene; V was cut back by 2 bases and J by 4 bases. The CDR3 DNA follows: TGCAGTGCTAGATTTTCCGGGACAGGGGGCACTGAAGCTTTCTTT. As protein: CSARFSGTGGTEAFF.

The chain recombines TRBV9 with TRBJ2-1; D unresolved. Looked up from germline, CDR1 is SGDLS and CDR2 is YYNGEE. V was clipped by 0 bases and J by 7 bases, with 8 bases between them. CDR3 length: 13 residues. As DNA, the CDR3 is TGTGCCAGCAGCGTAGTGGCGAGGAATGAGCAGTTCTTC. Translated, it gives CASSVVARNEQFF.

The V and J genes are TRBV20-1 and TRBJ2-3; 11 bases are a match to TRBD2. This CDR3 contains 14 residues. V shed 7 bases, J shed 4 bases, and the junction held 7 bases outside the gene matches. Germline V gene lookup returns CDR1 DFQATT and CDR2 SNEGSKA (reference sequence). The CDR3 nucleotides are TGCAGTGACCCGACTAGCGGGAACCCAGATACGCAGTATTTT. Translation: CSDPTSGNPDTQYF.

Only a few counts were recorded for this clonotype. V is TRBV11-2 and J is TRBJ2-1; D remains unclear. Trimming removed 5 bases at V and 2 bases at J, with 13 bases between. Germline assignment: CDR1 SGHAT and CDR2 FQNNGV. The CDR3 consists of 15 residues. This CDR3 is CASSPLWRTYNEQFF. The CDR3 DNA follows: TGTGCCAGCAGCCCCCTCTGGCGCACCTACAATGAGCAGTTCTTC.

CDR3 region: CASSARVEVQPQHF. The CDR3, as DNA: TGTGCCAGCAGTGCCAGGGTAGAGGTCCAGCCCCAGCATTTT. V gene TRBV2 combines with J gene TRBJ1-5, with D tentatively TRBD1 (5 bases). The CDR3 has 14 amino acids. V lost 4 bases to trimming and J lost 7 bases, with 14 bases between them. From germline, CDR1 is SNHLY and CDR2 FYNNEI.

This clonotype was recorded a few times. V gene TRBV6-1 combines with J gene TRBJ2-1, with TRBD1 as a possible D gene (6 bases). V was cut by 6 bases and J by 0 bases, with 9 bases left in between. This CDR3 is built from 14 residues. Germline values: CDR1 MNHNS, CDR2 SASEGT. The DNA for the CDR3 is TGTGCCAGCAGGGGACACAGCTCCTACAATGAGCAGTTCTTC. Amino acids: CASRGHSSYNEQFF.

The gene calls are TRBV20-1 and TRBJ1-5; maybe TRBD1 (6 bases). The V gene lost 6 bases and the J gene lost 6 bases, with 15 bases spanning the gap. The CDR3 extends over 13 amino acids. Germline V gene sequence: CDR1 DFQATT, CDR2 SNEGSKA (reference sequence). In DNA, the CDR3 is TGCAGTGCCCGGACAGCAGGTGGTCAGCCCCAGCATTTT. Its translation: CSARTAGGQPQHF.

This clonotype was seen a handful of times. Mismatch with germline at one junction end may stem from a read error. This chain connects TRBV25-1 to TRBJ2-5; D not resolved. CDR1 and CDR2 from the germline V gene are MGHDK and SYGVNS. The CDR3 sequence is 14 residues long. CDR3 nucleotide sequence: TGTTCCAGCAGTGACCTTAGGGCTCAAGAGACCCAGTACTTC. Translation: CSSSDLRAQETQYF.

The chain employs TRBV5-1 and TRBJ2-7; D might be TRBD2 (6 bases). This CDR3 is built from 14 residues. The V gene's germline CDR1 is SGHRS and CDR2 YFSETQ. CDR3 DNA sequence: TGCGCCAGCAGCTCGGTCGCGGGGTACTACGAGCGGTACGTC. It specifies CASSSVAGYYERYV.

The chain's CDR3 is CASSLKSVGDYNEQFF. DNA of the CDR3: TGCGCCAGCAGCTTGAAATCTGTCGGCGACTACAATGAGCAGTTCTTC. This chain joins TRBV5-1 and TRBJ2-1, with D hard to call. The CDR3 covers 16 residues. Per germline, CDR1 SGHRS and CDR2 YFSETQ. The V gene lost 1 base and the J gene lost 3 bases, with 14 bases spanning the gap.

This clonotype appeared a few times. The chain recombines TRBV28 with TRBJ2-6, with D unclear. The CDR3 length is 15 residues. From germline, CDR1 is MDHEN and CDR2 SYDVKM. V was pared by 6 bases and J by 2 bases, with 11 bases between. The CDR3 here is CASSGQGTGANVLTF. For the CDR3, the DNA is TGTGCCAGCAGCGGTCAAGGTACTGGGGCCAACGTCCTGACTTTC.

The chain uses TRBV4-1 and TRBJ2-3; 14 bases map to TRBD2. The trim removed 3 bases at V and 3 bases at J, leaving 11 bases unmatched. Germline CDR1 is MGHRA and CDR2 is YSYEKL. This CDR3 has 19 residues. CDR3 region: CASSQLGLAGDFGTDTQYF. The DNA for the CDR3 is TGCGCCAGCAGCCAGTTGGGACTAGCGGGAGACTTTGGTACAGATACGCAGTATTTT.

This clonotype was seen more than once but under ten times. The rearrangement uses TRBV9 and TRBJ2-1; maybe TRBD1 (5 bases). The V end was cut by 3 bases, the J end by 0 bases, with 10 bases between. Germline assignment: CDR1 SGDLS and CDR2 YYNGEE. The CDR3 is made up of 15 amino acids. CDR3: CASSASGHSYNEQFF. CDR3 DNA: TGTGCCAGCAGCGCCTCAGGGCACTCCTACAATGAGCAGTTCTTC.

The V call is TRBV3-1, the J call TRBJ2-3, with TRBD2 matching 11 bases. Germline CDR1 is LGHDT and CDR2 is YNNKEL (reference sequence). With 0 bases clipped from V and 6 bases from J, the junction kept 2 bases outside the gene matches. CDR3 size: 15 residues. Here the CDR3 reads CASSQETSGADTQYF. CDR3 nucleotides: TGTGCCAGCAGCCAAGAGACTAGCGGGGCGGATACGCAGTATTTT.